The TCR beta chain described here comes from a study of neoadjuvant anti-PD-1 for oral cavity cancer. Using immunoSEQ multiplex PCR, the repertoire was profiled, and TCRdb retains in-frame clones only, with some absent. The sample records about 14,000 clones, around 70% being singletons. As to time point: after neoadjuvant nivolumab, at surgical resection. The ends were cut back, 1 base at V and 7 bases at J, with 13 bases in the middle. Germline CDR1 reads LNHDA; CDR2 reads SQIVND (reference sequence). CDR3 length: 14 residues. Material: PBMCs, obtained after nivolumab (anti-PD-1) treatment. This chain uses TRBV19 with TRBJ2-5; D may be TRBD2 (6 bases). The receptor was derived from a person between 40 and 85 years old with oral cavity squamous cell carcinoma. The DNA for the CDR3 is TGTGCCAGTAGTATAGCGGAGGGGATGGGGACCCAGTACTTC. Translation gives CASSIAEGMGTQYF.